This passage covers 20 T cell receptor beta chains from one sample sequenced in a study of T cell responses to AZD1222 COVID-19 vaccine. Clones were read by immunoSEQ multiplex PCR, and TCRdb kept only the in-frame ones, dropping some. Among 140,000 to 150,000 clones, more than 75% were seen once, and the ten largest hold around 5.2%. The input for sequencing was peripheral blood, taken on day 0 of AZD1222 vaccination. These receptors originate from an adult in good health.

V is TRBV5-6 and J is TRBJ1-5; 8 nucleotides agree with TRBD1. Germline CDR1 SGHDT, CDR2 YYEEEE. J lost 6 bases, V lost 4 bases, and 9 bases had no gene match. The CDR3 sequence is 15 residues long. CDR3: CASSHSDRVSQPQHF. CDR3 nucleotide sequence: TGTGCCAGCAGCCATTCGGACAGGGTCAGTCAGCCCCAGCATTTT.

This clone was seen once. This chain uses TRBV7-9 with TRBJ2-5; D gene unclear. V shed 5 bases and J shed 7 bases, with 14 bases lying between them. CDR1 and CDR2 (germline): SEHNR, FQNEAQ (reference sequence). The CDR3 extends over 13 amino acids. This CDR3 reads CASSHPTTGTQYF. As DNA, the CDR3 is TGTGCCAGCAGCCACCCGACGACGGGGACCCAGTACTTC.

The rearrangement joins TRBV19 to TRBJ1-1, with D unclear. This CDR3 spans 13 amino acids. V was cut by 2 bases and J by 1 base, with 5 bases left in between. Germline CDR1 reads LNHDA; CDR2 reads SQIVND (reference sequence). The CDR3 spells CASSIKGNTEAFF. DNA for the CDR3: TGTGCCAGTAGTATAAAGGGGAACACTGAAGCTTTCTTT.

This clone turned up a few times. The chain joins TRBV7-2 to TRBJ2-5, with 11 bases lining up with TRBD2. V gave up 1 base and J gave up 5 bases; unmatched junction bases: 6. Germline loops: CDR1 SGHTA, CDR2 FQGNSA. CDR3 size: 16 residues. The CDR3 region has the DNA TGTGCCAGCAGCTTAGGGGGGATAGCGGGAGGGGAGACCCAGTACTTC. Translating gives CASSLGGIAGGETQYF.

This chain joins TRBV14 and TRBJ2-1; no firm D call. V shed 3 bases and J shed 10 bases, with 7 bases lying between them. Germline V lookup: CDR1 SGHDN, CDR2 FVKESK. The CDR3 is 11 residues long. The chain's CDR3 is CASSQVWEQFF. The CDR3 region has the DNA TGTGCCAGCAGCCAGGTCTGGGAGCAGTTCTTC.

The chain links TRBV4-1 to TRBJ2-3; D not resolved. The V gene lost 0 bases and the J gene lost 7 bases, with 14 bases spanning the gap. The CDR3 sequence is 15 residues long. The germline gives CDR1 MGHRA, CDR2 YSYEKL. The CDR3 nucleotides read TGCGCCAGCAGCCAAGACACTACGCCTTCGTATACGCAGTATTTT. This sequence encodes CASSQDTTPSYTQYF.

The chain is built from TRBV28 and TRBJ1-6, with D unresolved. The V and J ends lost 7 bases and 2 bases respectively, with 21 bases between them. The germline CDR1 and CDR2 sequences are MDHEN and SYDVKM. This CDR3 region has 18 residues. This CDR3 is CASNLGFVAAAYNSPLHF. CDR3 coding DNA: TGTGCCAGCAACTTGGGTTTCGTAGCTGCAGCCTATAATTCACCCCTCCACTTT.

The chain uses TRBV28 and TRBJ1-6, with D tentatively TRBD1 (5 bases). Trimming shortened V by 6 bases and J by 10 bases, and 13 bases separated the two germline ends. In germline, CDR1 is MDHEN, CDR2 SYDVKM. The CDR3 length is 13 residues. CDR3 loop: CASRNSGRSPLHF. Written as DNA, the CDR3 is TGTGCCAGCAGGAACTCAGGGCGGTCACCCCTCCACTTT.

This clone appeared once. V is TRBV19 and J is TRBJ1-5; D ambiguous. The CDR3 contains 16 residues. Germline V gene data show CDR1 as LNHDA and CDR2 as SQIVND (reference sequence). The ends were cut back, 6 bases at V and 2 bases at J, with 17 bases in the middle. The CDR3 sequence: CASSGKATRGNQPQHF. As DNA, the CDR3 is TGTGCCAGTAGCGGTAAGGCCACACGGGGCAATCAGCCCCAGCATTTT.

The chain has TRBV28 and TRBJ1-2; 8 bases align to TRBD1. This CDR3 has 15 residues. CDR1 is MDHEN and CDR2 is SYDVKM in the germline V gene. V shed 5 bases, J shed 4 bases, and the junction held 9 bases outside the gene matches. CDR3: CASSPPGTGTYGYTF. Written as DNA, the CDR3 is TGTGCCAGCAGTCCCCCTGGGACAGGCACCTATGGCTACACCTTC.

This clone was recorded once. CDR3 DNA sequence: TGCGCCAGCAGCATGGACAGATCCTATGGCTACACCTTC. Translation: CASSMDRSYGYTF. The rearrangement links TRBV5-1 to TRBJ1-2, with a tentative D call TRBD1 (6 bases). The ends were cut back, 4 bases at V and 4 bases at J, with 11 bases in the middle. The CDR3 consists of 13 residues. The germline gives CDR1 SGHRS, CDR2 YFSETQ.

DNA for the CDR3: TGTGCCGGGGGGGCAGGGCTAAAAGGCTACACCTTC. As protein: CAGGAGLKGYTF. The chain links TRBV5-4 to TRBJ1-2; a weak D match, TRBD1 (6 bases). Trimming took 10 bases from V and 8 from J, leaving 18 bases between them. The germline V gene has CDR1 SGHNT and CDR2 YYREEE (reference sequence). This CDR3 region has 12 residues.

V is TRBV5-1 and J is TRBJ2-3, with 9 bases that match TRBD1. The CDR3 length is 14 residues. The V gene end was trimmed by 4 bases and the J gene end by 3 bases; junction bases not matched to a gene: 3. In germline, CDR1 is SGHRS, CDR2 YFSETQ. CDR3 protein: CASSRDRVTDTQYF. The CDR3 nucleotides are TGCGCCAGCAGCCGGGACAGGGTGACAGATACGCAGTATTTT.

The rearrangement joins TRBV29-1 to TRBJ1-1; 9 bases are a match to TRBD1. CDR3 size: 14 residues. With V trimmed by 0 bases and J by 8 bases, 7 bases remained unmatched. Looked up from germline, CDR1 is SQVTM and CDR2 is ANQGSEA. The CDR3: CSVEDPSTGGEAFF. CDR3 nucleotide sequence: TGCAGCGTTGAAGATCCGTCGACAGGGGGGGAAGCTTTCTTT. Full variable domain (remainder filled in from reference TRBV29-1 and TRBJ1-1): SAVISQKPSRDICQRGTSLTIQCQVDSQVTMMFWYRQQPGQSLTLIATANQGSEATYESGFVIDKFPISRPNLTFSTLTVSNMSPEDSSIYLCSVEDPSTGGEAFFGQGTRLTVV.

This clone was recorded only once. The chain carries TRBV12-5 and TRBJ1-4, with D possibly being TRBD1 (5 bases). Germline V lookup: CDR1 LGHNT, CDR2 FRNRAP. There are 16 residues in the CDR3. Trimming stripped 6 bases from V and 5 bases from J, with 19 bases between. CDR3 region: CASGPGLGTANEKLFF. CDR3 DNA: TGTGCTAGTGGCCCGGGCCTTGGGACCGCGAATGAAAAACTGTTTTTT. The full variable domain, its missing parts supplied by reference TRBV12-5 and TRBJ1-4, is DARVTQTPRHKVTEMGQEVTMRCQPILGHNTVFWYRQTMMQGLELLAYFRNRAPLDDSGMPKDRFSAEMPDATLATLKIQPSEPRDSAVYFCASGPGLGTANEKLFFGSGTQLSVL.

Of note for this clone: The sample carries other DNA sequences with the same CDR3. DNA of the CDR3: TGCGCCAGCAGCCAAGATTTGGGGTCTGGAAACACCATATATTTT. Translation: CASSQDLGSGNTIYF. The chain carries TRBV4-3 and TRBJ1-3; D unclear. Germline CDR1 is LGHNA and CDR2 is YSLEER. The CDR3 consists of 15 residues. V dropped 0 bases and J dropped 1 base, with 7 bases sitting between them.

This sequence joins TRBV28 and TRBJ1-3; perhaps TRBD1 as D (5 bases). The germline V gene encodes CDR1 MDHEN and CDR2 SYDVKM. With 4 bases removed from V and 5 bases from J, the gap between germline ends came to 18 bases. The CDR3 extends over 16 amino acids. CDR3 protein: CASSSFGAAFRNTIYF. In DNA form, the CDR3 reads TGTGCCAGCAGTTCGTTCGGGGCGGCTTTCCGAAACACCATATATTTT.

The V gene is TRBV6-5, the J gene TRBJ1-5, with 7 bases lining up with TRBD1. CDR1 and CDR2 from the germline V gene are MNHEY and SVGAGI. This CDR3 is 15 amino acids long. V shed 5 bases and J 4 bases; nucleotides not matched to a gene: 8. CDR3 nucleotide sequence: TGTGCCAGCAGTCCTGACAGGGACGATAATCAGCCCCAGCATTTT. It is translated as CASSPDRDDNQPQHF.

The V and J genes are TRBV4-2 and TRBJ1-5; D gene ambiguous. In germline, CDR1 is LGHNA, CDR2 YNFKEQ. Trimming removed 1 base at V and 3 bases at J, with 7 bases between. The CDR3 sequence is 14 residues long. CDR3 region: CASSQGPNNQPQHF. CDR3 coding DNA: TGTGCCAGCAGCCAAGGACCGAACAATCAGCCCCAGCATTTT.

The chain uses TRBV7-2 and TRBJ2-2; TRBD1 matches at 8 bases. From germline, CDR1 is SGHTA and CDR2 FQGNSA. V shed 5 bases and J 7 bases; nucleotides not matched to a gene: 12. The CDR3 spans 16 residues. The CDR3 loop reads CASSQQGRGQDGELFF. The CDR3 DNA reads as TGTGCCAGCAGCCAACAAGGCAGGGGGCAAGACGGGGAGCTGTTTTTT.